This is a list of T cell receptor beta chains from one sample in a study of radiotherapy plus CTLA-4 blockade in lung cancer. The table came from immunoSEQ multiplex PCR; TCRdb's copy has only in-frame clones and leaves some out. This sample has 89,000 or so clones, with around 86% found just once. The sample in question was peripheral blood, obtained from a patient treated with radiotherapy plus ipilimumab. These receptors were taken from a human donor with non-small cell lung cancer who had a partial response to radiotherapy plus ipilimumab. Each CDR3 is given without its conserved first and last residue.

TRBJ1-2 TRBV2 ASSDRGAVYGYT
TRBJ2-7 TRBV5-1 ASSLGTSGEQY
TRBJ2-1 TRBV19 ASSIRDSFLSYNEQF
TRBJ1-2 TRBV4-2 ASSTRTTGTLDGYT
TRBJ2-4 TRBV5-1 ASSLGGGAKNIQY
TRBJ2-1 TRBV4-2 ASSQDREAGGFDNEQF
TRBJ1-1 TRBV28 ASSSPSGMNTEAF
TRBJ1-2 TRBV4-1 ASSPTSGTATNYGYT
TRBJ2-7 TRBV7-8 ASSLGGRAGYEQY
TRBJ2-1 TRBV6-1 ASSAESAPSYNEQF
TRBJ2-1 TRBV7-9 ASSQTSGRGRWENEQF
TRBJ2-3 TRBV28 ASRPTGYGTQY
TRBJ1-4 TRBV5-1 ASSLTGGEVGEKLF
TRBJ1-1 TRBV29-1 SVEGTGAINTEAF
TRBJ2-6 TRBV15 ATSRDRTGGTGANVLT
TRBJ2-7 TRBV6-6 ASSYRTGGYEQY
TRBJ2-1 TRBV7-3 ASSRQGGEQF
TRBJ2-3 TRBV19 ASSIRGNPSTDTQY
TRBJ2-5 TRBV27 ASRTSGQETQY
TRBJ2-3 TRBV27 ASSLVGLAGDSDTQY
TRBJ2-1 TRBV6-1 ASSLRGGTANEQF
TRBJ2-1 TRBV7-9 ASSSDGGRANNEQF